This T cell receptor beta chain comes out of a study of sequential checkpoint blockade in melanoma. Study background: 90 to 95 pretreatment tumor DNA samples were TCRβ immunosequenced.

This clone was recorded once. What it binds is not known. The table came from immunoSEQ multiplex PCR; TCRdb's copy has only in-frame clones and leaves some out. The repertoire includes about 6,100 clones, less than 25% of them detected once, and roughly 15% sits in the top ten. The sample's treatment: randomized to nivolumab then ipilimumab (arm A) or the reverse (arm B). Between the trimmed V and J ends, which lost 5 bases and 5 bases, there was a span of 14 bases. The germline CDR1 and CDR2 sequences are SGHRS and YFSETQ. The CDR3 totals 14 residues. Regarding the study as a whole: PD-L1 staining and CD8+ counts, not mutational load, tracked tumor T-cell clonality.

The chain recombines TRBV5-1 with TRBJ2-4; a weak D match, TRBD2 (5 bases). The sequence was collected from a human donor with melanoma. The sequences come from tumor tissue (inferred from file names), collected from a patient given nivolumab and ipilimumab in sequence. In nucleotides, the CDR3 is TGCGCCAGCAGTGAGGCGGGTGGCCAAAACATTCAGTACTTC. It is translated as CASSEAGGQNIQYF.